Listed below are T cell receptor beta chains from one sample, sequenced in a study of T cells in Graves' hyperthyroidism and ophthalmopathy. TCRdb ran MiXCR on the multiplex PCR reads and lists one entry per CDR3 protein. The profile covers roughly 510,000 distinct CDR3 sequences, with over 45% appearing a single time and about 45% taken by the ten largest. Sequencing was done on a sample of peripheral blood or thyroid tissue (not recorded which). These receptors were taken from an adult woman with Graves' disease, either hyperthyroidism or ophthalmopathy (not recorded which). Each CDR3 is given with its conserved first and last residue. Size is stated for part of the rows, as once, few or many counts, or as a class when the clone is expanded.

V gene,clone size,J gene,CDR3 protein
TRBV29-1,few,TRBJ1-2,CSTPDRNYGYTF
TRBV7-2,.,TRBJ2-6,CASRRHRAWANVLTF
TRBV7-9,.,.,CASSLLAGRYNEQFF
TRBV5-8,many,TRBJ2-2,CASSLKGSNTGELFF
TRBV2,.,TRBJ2-7,CASRPPLASRYEQYF
TRBV15,many,TRBJ2-2,CATSRDTNTGELFF
TRBV7-6,.,TRBJ2-7,CASSLEGRDYEQYF
TRBV9,few,TRBJ1-6,CASSVGGGSYNSPLHF
TRBV5-4,many,TRBJ2-5,CASTGDGETQYF
TRBV5-1,few,TRBJ1-1,CASSPMTGGEAFF
TRBV19,many,TRBJ2-5,CASSITSGGETQYF
TRBV10-2,.,TRBJ2-5,CASKGSGDKYQETQYF
TRBV12-3/TRBV12-4,many,TRBJ1-4,CASSLLNEKLFF
TRBV29-1,many,TRBJ2-7,CSALPHGTYEQYF
TRBV28,.,TRBJ1-2,CASVTTGNHGYTF
TRBV15,many,TRBJ2-2,CATSRDRTNTGELFF
TRBV10-3,many,TRBJ2-5,CAIRSGGVGQETQYF
TRBV11-2,once,TRBJ2-2,CASIHPGGELFF
TRBV12-5,.,TRBJ1-5,CASGLNGQPQHF
TRBV7-9,.,TRBJ1-2,CASSLPSGQGLHYGYTF
TRBV7-2,.,TRBJ2-7,CASSLVPTSIYEQYF
TRBV3-1,.,TRBJ1-4,CASSQDRQVATNEKLFF
TRBV7-8,.,TRBJ2-2,CASNRGELNTGELFF
TRBV4-3,many,TRBJ1-6,CASSQDFRGVDNSPLHF
TRBV5-4,few,TRBJ2-7,CASRSTGTSYEQYF
TRBV20-1,few,TRBJ1-6,CSATFGWGNSPLHF
TRBV24-1,.,TRBJ1-2,CATSDGYGYTF
TRBV2,many,TRBJ1-5,CASRIEGGQPQHF
TRBV15,.,TRBJ2-2,CATRRGQGAFGGELFF
TRBV20-1,.,TRBJ1-5,CSAKQQGFQPQHF
TRBV2,.,TRBJ2-7,CASSEPGTHEQYF
TRBV29-1,.,TRBJ2-5,CSARAGGYGETQYF
TRBV6-5,.,TRBJ1-2,CAISEGTAGSYGYTF
TRBV10-3,.,TRBJ2-5,CAISECGGWETQYF
TRBV7-2,.,TRBJ1-2,CASSKNRAEDDGYTF
TRBV5-6,.,TRBJ2-7,CASSSSREAYYEQYF
TRBV19,.,TRBJ2-2,CASSPRRDRELFF
TRBV7-9,.,TRBJ1-2,CASSWPEGNYYGYTF
TRBV20-1,.,TRBJ2-5,CSARGLAGGWETQYF
TRBV9,.,TRBJ1-6,CASSVDGGDGSPLHF
TRBV20-1,.,TRBJ1-5,CSALRGQGAFQPQHF
TRBV7-2,.,.,CASSLDPKNNEQFF
TRBV24-1,.,TRBJ2-1,CATSDFTGSYNEQFF